These T cell receptor beta chains were read from a single sample in a study of T cell responses to AZD1222 COVID-19 vaccine. Sequenced by immunoSEQ multiplex PCR; TCRdb stores in-frame clones only, minus some. The data contain more than 75,000 clones, 90% of them singletons. The material was peripheral blood, obtained on day 0 of AZD1222 vaccination. The receptors were sampled from an adult in good health. Each CDR3 is given with its conserved first and last residue. Each record gives: V gene, J gene, clone size, D gene, CDR3 protein, CDR3 DNA. A D gene is named only where the DNA matches it firmly. Clone size is given for some rows only: seen once, a few or many times, or a class if the clone is expanded.

>TRBV6-4|TRBJ2-1|NA|TRBD2
CASSGLAGVGYNEQFF
TGTGCCAGCAGTGGACTAGCGGGAGTGGGTTACAATGAGCAGTTCTTC
>TRBV3-1/TRBV3-2|TRBJ1-2|few|TRBD1
CASSQDGGYRGPGYTF
TGTGCCAGCAGCCAAGATGGGGGATACAGGGGGCCTGGCTACACCTTC
>TRBV5-8|TRBJ2-7|once|TRBD1
CASSPWPTGAYEQYF
TGTGCCAGCAGCCCTTGGCCGACAGGGGCCTACGAGCAGTACTTC
>TRBV6-5|TRBJ2-1|NA|NA
CASSSPGLLFF
TGTGCCAGCAGTTCGCCGGGGTTGCTGTTCTTC
>TRBV24-1|TRBJ2-2|NA|TRBD1
CATTLGTGFSGELFF
TGTGCCACCACGTTGGGGACAGGATTTTCCGGGGAGCTGTTTTTT
>TRBV6-2/TRBV6-3|TRBJ1-2|NA|NA
CASSRRDTVHYGYTF
TGTGCCAGCAGTCGACGGGACACCGTTCACTATGGCTACACCTTC
>TRBV29-1|TRBJ2-6|NA|NA
CSVGQAAGANVLTF
TGCAGCGTTGGGCAAGCGGCTGGGGCCAACGTCCTGACTTTC
>TRBV28|TRBJ2-1|NA|TRBD1
CASSLQTGVPHEQFF
TGTGCCAGCAGTCTCCAGACAGGGGTGCCACATGAGCAGTTCTTC
>TRBV5-4|TRBJ1-2|NA|TRBD1
CASSEGATGADYGYTF
TGTGCCAGCAGCGAGGGGGCGACAGGGGCGGACTATGGCTACACCTTC
>TRBV10-3|TRBJ1-5|NA|TRBD1
CAVRQGSDNQPQHF
TGTGCCGTCAGACAGGGATCAGATAATCAGCCCCAGCATTTT
>TRBV20-1|TRBJ1-1|NA|NA
CSASPTGAPGAFF
TGCAGTGCTAGTCCAACCGGAGCCCCAGGGGCTTTCTTT
>TRBV6-2/TRBV6-3|TRBJ2-3|once|TRBD2
CASSPRTSGPVDTQYF
TGTGCCAGCAGTCCCCGGACTAGCGGGCCGGTAGATACGCAGTATTTT
>TRBV11-2|TRBJ1-2|few|NA
CASSFGGGITYGYTF
TGTGCCAGCAGCTTCGGGGGGGGTATAACCTATGGCTACACCTTC
>TRBV5-1|TRBJ2-1|NA|NA
CASSTGRFTGNEQFF
TGCGCCAGCAGCACAGGACGCTTCACGGGCAATGAGCAGTTCTTC
>TRBV6-5|TRBJ1-5|few|NA
CASSRPGRNQPQHF
TGTGCCAGCAGTCGACCGGGCCGAAATCAGCCCCAGCATTTT
>TRBV7-8|TRBJ1-5|NA|NA
CASSLESRLSSNQPQHF
TGTGCCAGCAGCTTAGAGTCCCGACTGTCGTCCAATCAGCCCCAGCATTTT
>TRBV30|TRBJ1-2|NA|NA
CAWGPSDGYTF
TGTGCCTGGGGCCCCTCGGATGGCTACACCTTC
>TRBV15|TRBJ1-1|NA|TRBD1
CATSRPGQDEAFF
TGTGCCACCAGCAGACCCGGACAGGACGAAGCTTTCTTT
>TRBV27|TRBJ2-1|NA|TRBD1
CASSLGDSIYNEQFF
TGTGCCAGCAGTTTAGGGGACAGCATTTACAATGAGCAGTTCTTC
>TRBV7-2|TRBJ1-2|NA|NA
CASSYPRGGAGYTF
TGTGCCAGCAGCTACCCTAGGGGGGGAGCTGGCTACACCTTC
>TRBV28|TRBJ1-5|NA|NA
CASSPRVAQHF
TGTGCCAGCAGCCCCCGGGTTGCCCAGCATTTT
>TRBV15|TRBJ1-2|NA|TRBD1
CATSRATGGYGYTF
TGTGCCACCAGCAGAGCAACAGGGGGCTATGGCTACACCTTC
>TRBV28|TRBJ2-5|NA|NA
CASSLVGKEETQYF
TGTGCCAGCAGTTTAGTAGGGAAGGAAGAGACCCAGTACTTC
>TRBV12-5|TRBJ2-1|NA|NA
CASAQTGLSSYNEQFF
TGTGCTAGTGCCCAAACAGGCCTAAGCTCCTACAATGAGCAGTTCTTC
>TRBV6-5|TRBJ2-6|once|NA
CASSYSRSPGANVLTF
TGTGCCAGCAGTTACTCCCGCAGTCCTGGGGCCAACGTCCTGACTTTC
>TRBV7-2|TRBJ1-1|NA|NA
CASSLVGTLGEAFF
TGTGCCAGCAGCTTAGTTGGGACGCTGGGTGAAGCTTTCTTT
>TRBV19|TRBJ2-7|NA|TRBD2
CASSRLAGEVGSYEQYF
TGTGCCAGTAGTCGGCTAGCGGGAGAGGTAGGGTCCTACGAGCAGTACTTC
>TRBV5-1|TRBJ1-2|NA|TRBD1
CASSAGQGARRSGYTF
TGCGCCAGCAGCGCGGGACAGGGGGCGCGTCGAAGTGGCTACACCTTC
>TRBV19|TRBJ1-5|NA|NA
CASSIEGRDNQPQHF
TGTGCCAGTAGTATCGAGGGGCGGGATAATCAGCCCCAGCATTTT
>TRBV24-1|TRBJ1-1|NA|NA
CATRQRLNTEAFF
TGTGCCACCAGACAGCGATTGAACACTGAAGCTTTCTTT
>TRBV5-1|TRBJ2-7|NA|NA
CASSLEWGQYEQYF
TGCGCCAGCAGCTTGGAATGGGGACAATACGAGCAGTACTTC
>TRBV18|TRBJ2-5|NA|NA
CASSPPRQAIFETQYF
TGTGCCAGCTCACCACCGAGACAAGCGATTTTCGAGACCCAGTACTTC
>TRBV7-2|TRBJ2-7|few|TRBD2
CASSLVGDRGEEQYF
TGTGCCAGCAGCTTAGTGGGGGACCGGGGGGAAGAGCAGTACTTC
>TRBV11-1|TRBJ2-7|NA|TRBD1
CASSLAEGAGYEQYF
TGTGCCAGCAGCTTAGCTGAGGGGGCTGGCTACGAGCAGTACTTC
>TRBV28|TRBJ2-7|NA|TRBD1
CASSPGTGTIEQYF
TGTGCCAGCAGTCCCGGGACAGGGACGATCGAGCAGTACTTC
>TRBV27|TRBJ1-4|once|NA
CASSLTQGWIANEKLFF
TGTGCCAGCAGTTTAACCCAGGGGTGGATTGCTAATGAAAAACTGTTTTTT
>TRBV28|TRBJ2-5|NA|TRBD2
CASSLGGTETQYF
TGTGCCAGCAGTCTGGGGGGGACAGAGACCCAGTACTTC
>TRBV5-4|TRBJ2-1|once|NA
CASSFISPRTYNEQFF
TGTGCCAGCAGTTTTATCTCCCCTCGTACCTACAATGAGCAGTTCTTC
>TRBV5-8|TRBJ2-7|NA|NA
CASSFLAQTGSYEQYF
TGTGCCAGCAGCTTTCTAGCCCAGACGGGCTCCTACGAGCAGTACTTC
>TRBV27|TRBJ2-1|NA|TRBD1
CASSRDRGRHEQFF
TGTGCCAGCAGCCGGGACAGGGGCCGACATGAGCAGTTCTTC
>TRBV5-1|TRBJ1-1|NA|NA
CASTQNSLNTEAFF
TGCGCCAGCACCCAAAACAGTCTAAACACTGAAGCTTTCTTT
>TRBV6-5|TRBJ1-5|NA|NA
CASSPGGNQPQHF
TGTGCCAGCAGCCCGGGGGGCAATCAGCCCCAGCATTTT
>TRBV7-2|TRBJ2-7|NA|TRBD2
CASSRGLAYGQYF
TGTGCCAGCAGCCGCGGACTAGCGTACGGGCAGTACTTC
>TRBV6-5|TRBJ2-7|NA|NA
CASSYPLEGEQYF
TGTGCCAGCAGTTACCCCTTGGAGGGCGAGCAGTACTTC
>TRBV12-5|TRBJ2-7|NA|NA
CASGLGGATEQYF
TGTGCTAGTGGTTTGGGGGGCGCCACCGAGCAGTACTTC
>TRBV7-9|TRBJ2-5|once|NA
CASSPGGPQETQYF
TGTGCCAGCAGCCCCGGGGGGCCCCAAGAGACCCAGTACTTC
>TRBV7-8|TRBJ2-7|NA|TRBD2
CASSPGRGGSGEQYF
TGTGCCAGCAGCCCCGGGCGGGGAGGGAGCGGTGAGCAGTACTTC
>TRBV7-9|TRBJ2-7|once|NA
CASSLAGTTYEQYF
TGTGCCAGCAGCTTAGCGGGGACAACCTACGAGCAGTACTTC
>TRBV7-2|TRBJ2-3|once|NA
CASSPNTDTQYF
TGTGCCAGCAGCCCCAACACAGATACGCAGTATTTT
>TRBV11-2|TRBJ2-7|NA|NA
CASSTGLPYEQYF
TGTGCCAGCAGCACCGGACTACCATACGAGCAGTACTTC
>TRBV6-5|TRBJ2-2|NA|NA
CASSNSLNTGELFF
TGTGCCAGCAGTAATTCACTGAACACCGGGGAGCTGTTTTTT
>TRBV28|TRBJ2-1|NA|NA
CASSLTGYNEQFF
TGTGCCAGCAGTTTGACGGGGTACAATGAGCAGTTCTTC
>TRBV19|TRBJ2-1|NA|TRBD2
CASSIEWTSVYNEQFF
TGTGCCAGTAGTATAGAATGGACTAGCGTTTACAATGAGCAGTTCTTC
>TRBV6-1|TRBJ1-3|NA|NA
CASSEKAGRNTIYF
TGTGCCAGCAGTGAAAAGGCAGGTAGAAACACCATATATTTT
>TRBV5-8|TRBJ1-6|NA|NA
CASSSGSPLHF
TGTGCCAGCAGCTCCGGTTCACCCCTCCACTTT